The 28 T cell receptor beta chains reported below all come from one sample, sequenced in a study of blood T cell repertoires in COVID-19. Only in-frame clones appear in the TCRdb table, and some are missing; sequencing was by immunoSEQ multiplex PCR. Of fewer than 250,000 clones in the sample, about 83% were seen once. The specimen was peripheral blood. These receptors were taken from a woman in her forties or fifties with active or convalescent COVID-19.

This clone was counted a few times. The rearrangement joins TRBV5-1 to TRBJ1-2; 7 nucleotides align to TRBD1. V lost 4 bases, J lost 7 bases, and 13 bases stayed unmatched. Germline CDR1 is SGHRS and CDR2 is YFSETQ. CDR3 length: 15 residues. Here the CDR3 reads CASSVEGLTGAGYTF. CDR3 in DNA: TGCGCCAGCAGCGTGGAGGGTTTAACAGGGGCTGGCTACACCTTC.

CDR3 region: CASSLDGTSGRFGHNEQFF. For the CDR3, the DNA is TGTGCCAGCAGCTTAGACGGGACTAGCGGGAGATTCGGACACAATGAGCAGTTCTTC. This chain links TRBV7-6 with TRBJ2-1; 14 bases fit TRBD2. J was trimmed by 5 bases and V by 1 base; bases with no gene match: 10. Germline-derived CDR1 and CDR2 are SGHVS and FNYEAQ. CDR3 length: 19 amino acids.

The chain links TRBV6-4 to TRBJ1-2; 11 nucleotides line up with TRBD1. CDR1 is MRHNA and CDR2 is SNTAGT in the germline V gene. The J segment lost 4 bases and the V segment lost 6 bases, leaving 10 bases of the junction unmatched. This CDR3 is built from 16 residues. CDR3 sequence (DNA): TGTGCCAGCAGCTCCGGGACAGGGGGTTTCCCCTATGGCTACACCTTC. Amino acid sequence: CASSSGTGGFPYGYTF.

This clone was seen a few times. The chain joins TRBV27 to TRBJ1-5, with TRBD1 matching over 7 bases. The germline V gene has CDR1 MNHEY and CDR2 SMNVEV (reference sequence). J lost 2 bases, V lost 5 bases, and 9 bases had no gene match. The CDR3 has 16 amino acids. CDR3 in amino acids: CASSPRQGMGNQPQHF. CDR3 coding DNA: TGTGCCAGCAGTCCGCGACAGGGAATGGGCAATCAGCCCCAGCATTTT.

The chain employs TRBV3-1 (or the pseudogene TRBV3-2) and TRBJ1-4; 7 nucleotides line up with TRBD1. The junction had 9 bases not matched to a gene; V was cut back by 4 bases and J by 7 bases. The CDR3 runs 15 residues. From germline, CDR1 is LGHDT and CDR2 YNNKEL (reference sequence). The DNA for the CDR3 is TGTGCCAGCAGCCGGACGCAAGACAGGGCTGAAAAACTGTTTTTT. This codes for CASSRTQDRAEKLFF.

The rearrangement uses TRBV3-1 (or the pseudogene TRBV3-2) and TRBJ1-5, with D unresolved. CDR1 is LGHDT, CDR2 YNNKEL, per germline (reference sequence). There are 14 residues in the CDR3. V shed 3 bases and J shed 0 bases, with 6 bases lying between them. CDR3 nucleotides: TGTGCCAGCAGCCAGGGCTATAGCAATCAGCCCCAGCATTTT. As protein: CASSQGYSNQPQHF.

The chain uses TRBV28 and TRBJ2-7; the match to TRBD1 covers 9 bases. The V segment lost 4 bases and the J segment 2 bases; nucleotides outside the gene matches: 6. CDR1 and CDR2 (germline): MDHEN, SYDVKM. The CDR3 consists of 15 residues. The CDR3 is CASSYPGQGTYEQYV. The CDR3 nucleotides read TGTGCCAGCAGTTACCCCGGACAGGGGACCTACGAGCAGTACGTC.

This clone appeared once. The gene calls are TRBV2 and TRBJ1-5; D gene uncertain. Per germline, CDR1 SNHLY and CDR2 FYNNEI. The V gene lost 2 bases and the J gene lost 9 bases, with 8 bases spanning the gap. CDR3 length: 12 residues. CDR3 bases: TGTGCCAGCAGTGAATATCAGGTGCCCCAGCATTTT. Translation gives CASSEYQVPQHF.

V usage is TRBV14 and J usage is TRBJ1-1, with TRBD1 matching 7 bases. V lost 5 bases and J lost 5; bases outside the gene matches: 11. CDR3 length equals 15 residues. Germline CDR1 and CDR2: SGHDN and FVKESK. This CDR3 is CASSISTGLITEAFF. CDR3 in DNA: TGTGCCAGCAGCATATCGACAGGGCTTATTACTGAAGCTTTCTTT.

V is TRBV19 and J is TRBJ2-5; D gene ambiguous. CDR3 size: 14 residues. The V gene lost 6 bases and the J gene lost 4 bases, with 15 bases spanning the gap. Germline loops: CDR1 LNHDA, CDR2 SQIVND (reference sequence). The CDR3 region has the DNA TGTGCCAGTAGACCTCATGGGCGATCAGAGACCCAGTACTTC. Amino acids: CASRPHGRSETQYF. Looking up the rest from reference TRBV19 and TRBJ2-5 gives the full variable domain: DGGITQSPKYLFRKEGQNVTLSCEQNLNHDAMYWYRQDPGQGLRLIYYSQIVNDFQKGDIAEGYSVSREKKESFPLTVTSAQKNPTAFYLCASRPHGRSETQYFGPGTRLLVL.

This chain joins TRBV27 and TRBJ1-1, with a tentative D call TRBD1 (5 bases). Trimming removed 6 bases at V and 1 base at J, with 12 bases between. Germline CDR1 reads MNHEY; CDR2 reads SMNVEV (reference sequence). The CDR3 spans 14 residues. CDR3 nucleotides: TGTGCCAGCAGACCTACGGACAAGAACACTGAAGCTTTCTTT. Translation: CASRPTDKNTEAFF.

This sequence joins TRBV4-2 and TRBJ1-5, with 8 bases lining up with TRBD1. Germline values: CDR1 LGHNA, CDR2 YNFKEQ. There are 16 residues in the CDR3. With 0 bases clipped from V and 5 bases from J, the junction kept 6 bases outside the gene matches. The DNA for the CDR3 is TGTGCCAGCAGCCAAGATTGGTCAGGGGGCGATCAGCCCCAGCATTTT. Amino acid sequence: CASSQDWSGGDQPQHF.

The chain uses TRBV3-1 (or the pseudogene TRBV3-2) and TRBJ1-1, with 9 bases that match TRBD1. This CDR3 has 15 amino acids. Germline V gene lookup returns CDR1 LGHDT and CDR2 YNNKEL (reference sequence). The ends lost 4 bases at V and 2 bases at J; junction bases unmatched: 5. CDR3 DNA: TGTGCCAGCAGCCGCTGGACAGGGGTTAACACTGAAGCTTTCTTT. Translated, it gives CASSRWTGVNTEAFF.

In DNA form, the CDR3 reads TGCGCCAGCAGCTTGAGGCCCGCGGCCGATGGGGCGCATACAGATACGCAGTATTTT. Its translation: CASSLRPAADGAHTDTQYF. The V call is TRBV5-1, the J call TRBJ2-3; a possible D gene is TRBD1 (5 bases). The CDR3 is 19 residues long. Germline loops: CDR1 SGHRS, CDR2 YFSETQ. V was cut by 1 base and J by 3 bases, with 24 bases left in between. Variable domain in full (rest from reference TRBV5-1 and TRBJ2-3): KAGVTQTPRYLIKTRGQQVTLSCSPISGHRSVSWYQQTPGQGLQFLFEYFSETQRNKGNFPGRFSGRQFSNSRSEMNVSTLELGDSALYLCASSLRPAADGAHTDTQYFGPGTRLTVL.

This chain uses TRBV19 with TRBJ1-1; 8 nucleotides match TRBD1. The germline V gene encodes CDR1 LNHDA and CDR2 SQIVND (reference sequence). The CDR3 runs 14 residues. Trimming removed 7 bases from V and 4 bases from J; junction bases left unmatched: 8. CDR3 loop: CASTRTGWGTEAFF. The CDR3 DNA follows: TGTGCCAGTACCCGGACAGGGTGGGGCACTGAAGCTTTCTTT.

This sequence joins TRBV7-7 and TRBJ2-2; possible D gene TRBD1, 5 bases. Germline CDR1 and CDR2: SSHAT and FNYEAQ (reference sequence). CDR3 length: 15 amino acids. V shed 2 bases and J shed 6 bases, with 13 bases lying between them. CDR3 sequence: CASSLIPGKAGELFF. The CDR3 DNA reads TGTGCCAGCAGCTTAATCCCAGGGAAGGCCGGGGAGCTGTTTTTT.

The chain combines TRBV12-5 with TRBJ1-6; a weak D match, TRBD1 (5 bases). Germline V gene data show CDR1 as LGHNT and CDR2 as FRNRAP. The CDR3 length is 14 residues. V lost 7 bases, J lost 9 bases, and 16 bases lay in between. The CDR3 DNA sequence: TGTGCTAGTGACCCGGGGGACCTGAGTTCACCCCTCCACTTT. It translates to CASDPGDLSSPLHF.

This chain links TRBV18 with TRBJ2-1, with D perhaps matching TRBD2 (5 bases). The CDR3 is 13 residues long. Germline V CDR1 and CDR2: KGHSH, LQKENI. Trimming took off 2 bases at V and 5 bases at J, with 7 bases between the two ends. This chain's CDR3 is CASSPGLDNEQFF. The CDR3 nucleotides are TGTGCCAGCTCACCAGGACTGGACAATGAGCAGTTCTTC. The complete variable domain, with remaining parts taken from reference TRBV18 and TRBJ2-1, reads NAGVMQNPRHLVRRRGQEARLRCSPMKGHSHVYWYRQLPEEGLKFMVYLQKENIIDESGMPKERFSAEFPKEGPSILRIQQVVRGDSAAYFCASSPGLDNEQFFGPGTRLTVL.

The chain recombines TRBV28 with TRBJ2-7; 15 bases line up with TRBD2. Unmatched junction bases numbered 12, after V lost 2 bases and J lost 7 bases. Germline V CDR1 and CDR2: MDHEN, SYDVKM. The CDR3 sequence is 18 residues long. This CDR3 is CASSLRGLAGGPVREQYF. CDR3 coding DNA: TGTGCCAGCAGTTTAAGAGGACTAGCGGGAGGGCCGGTAAGGGAGCAGTACTTC. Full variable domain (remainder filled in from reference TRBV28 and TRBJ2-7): DVKVTQSSRYLVKRTGEKVFLECVQDMDHENMFWYRQDPGLGLRLIYFSYDVKMKEKGDIPEGYSVSREKKERFSLILESASTNQTSMYLCASSLRGLAGGPVREQYFGPGTRLTVT.

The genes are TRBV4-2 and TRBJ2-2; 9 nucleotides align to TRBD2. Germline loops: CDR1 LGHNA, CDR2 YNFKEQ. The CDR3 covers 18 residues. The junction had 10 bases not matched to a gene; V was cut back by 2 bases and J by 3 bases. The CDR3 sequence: CASSQTSLAGVHTGELFF. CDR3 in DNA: TGTGCCAGCAGCCAAACTTCTTTAGCGGGGGTACACACCGGGGAGCTGTTTTTT.

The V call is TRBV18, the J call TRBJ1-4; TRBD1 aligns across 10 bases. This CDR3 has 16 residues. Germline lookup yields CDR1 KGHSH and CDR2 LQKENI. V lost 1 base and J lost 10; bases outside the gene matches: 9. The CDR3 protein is CASSPRRGQGSGKLFF. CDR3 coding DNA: TGTGCCAGCTCACCACGCCGGGGACAGGGGTCGGGAAAACTGTTTTTT.

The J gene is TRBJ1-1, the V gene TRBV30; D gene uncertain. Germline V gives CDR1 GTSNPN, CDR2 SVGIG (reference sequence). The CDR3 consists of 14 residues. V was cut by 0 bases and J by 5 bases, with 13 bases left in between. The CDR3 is CAWSVPRVRTEAFF. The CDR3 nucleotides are TGTGCCTGGAGTGTACCTCGGGTTAGGACTGAAGCTTTCTTT.

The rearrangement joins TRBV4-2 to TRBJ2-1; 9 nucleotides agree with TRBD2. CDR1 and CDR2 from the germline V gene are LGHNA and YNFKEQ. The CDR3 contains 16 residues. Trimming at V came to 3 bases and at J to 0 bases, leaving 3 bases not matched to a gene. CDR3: CASSHDSGSSYNEQFF. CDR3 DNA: TGTGCCAGCAGCCATGATAGCGGGAGCTCCTACAATGAGCAGTTCTTC.

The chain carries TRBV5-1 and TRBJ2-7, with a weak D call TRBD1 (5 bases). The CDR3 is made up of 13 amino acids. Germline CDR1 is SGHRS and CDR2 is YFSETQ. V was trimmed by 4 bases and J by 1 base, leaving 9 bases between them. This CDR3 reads CASSVQGSYEQYF. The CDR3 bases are TGCGCCAGCAGCGTTCAGGGTTCCTACGAGCAGTACTTC.

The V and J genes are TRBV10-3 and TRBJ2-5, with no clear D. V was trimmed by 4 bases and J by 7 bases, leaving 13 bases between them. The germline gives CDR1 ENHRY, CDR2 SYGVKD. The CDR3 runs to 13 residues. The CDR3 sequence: CAISVGGHGTQYF. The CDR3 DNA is TGTGCCATCAGTGTAGGCGGTCATGGGACCCAGTACTTC.

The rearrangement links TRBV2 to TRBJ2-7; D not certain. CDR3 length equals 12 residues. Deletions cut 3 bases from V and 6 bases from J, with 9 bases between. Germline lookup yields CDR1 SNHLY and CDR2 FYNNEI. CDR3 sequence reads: CASSDNQVEQYV. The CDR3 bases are TGTGCCAGCAGTGATAACCAGGTCGAGCAGTACGTC.

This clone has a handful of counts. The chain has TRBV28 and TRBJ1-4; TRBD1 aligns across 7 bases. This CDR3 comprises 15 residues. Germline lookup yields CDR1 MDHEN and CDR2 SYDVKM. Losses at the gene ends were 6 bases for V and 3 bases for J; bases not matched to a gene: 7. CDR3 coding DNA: TGTGCCAGCAGCCAACCGGGACAGTCTAATGAAAAACTGTTTTTT. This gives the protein CASSQPGQSNEKLFF.

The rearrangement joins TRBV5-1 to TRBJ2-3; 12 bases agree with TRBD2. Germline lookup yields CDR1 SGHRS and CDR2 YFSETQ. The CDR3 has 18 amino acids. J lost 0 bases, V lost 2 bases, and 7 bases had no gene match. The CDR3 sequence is CASSFQRLAGESTDTQYF. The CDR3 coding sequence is TGCGCCAGCAGCTTCCAGAGACTAGCGGGAGAGAGCACAGATACGCAGTATTTT. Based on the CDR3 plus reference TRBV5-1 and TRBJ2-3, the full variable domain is KAGVTQTPRYLIKTRGQQVTLSCSPISGHRSVSWYQQTPGQGLQFLFEYFSETQRNKGNFPGRFSGRQFSNSRSEMNVSTLELGDSALYLCASSFQRLAGESTDTQYFGPGTRLTVL.